These 28 T cell receptor beta chains came from one sample sequenced in a study of blood T cell repertoires in COVID-19 (dated by TCRdb to 2018 to 2021). Library creation used the immunoSEQ multiplex PCR assay. What TCRdb holds here is the immuneACCESS table cut down to in-frame rearrangements. Part of the clones is not present; checked against another copy, under half of the missing clones reflect an unresolved V gene, and the others are unexplained. The sample data list 95,000 to 120,000 clones, and about 80% of these were observed just once. Of the sample, 4% to 4.5% falls within the top ten clones. What was sequenced was peripheral blood. Every receptor here comes from a woman in her 70s with acute or convalescent COVID-19.

The gene calls are TRBV28 and TRBJ1-1; TRBD1 aligns across 10 bases. There are 18 residues in the CDR3. With V trimmed by 6 bases and J by 0 bases, 13 bases remained unmatched. CDR1 is MDHEN and CDR2 is SYDVKM in the germline V gene. The CDR3 region is CASRPTAGTGALNTEAFF. The DNA for the CDR3 is TGTGCCAGCAGGCCCACCGCCGGGACAGGGGCCCTGAACACTGAAGCTTTCTTT.

This chain joins TRBV30 and TRBJ1-2; 7 bases fit TRBD1. The CDR3 extends over 12 amino acids. The germline V gene encodes CDR1 GTSNPN and CDR2 SVGIG (reference sequence). J lost 2 bases, V lost 5 bases, and 2 bases had no gene match. The CDR3 reads CAWGQVNYGYTF. CDR3 nucleotides: TGTGCCTGGGGACAGGTCAACTATGGCTACACCTTC.

The chain links TRBV4-3 to TRBJ1-2, with D possibly TRBD1 on 6 matching bases. The CDR3 is 16 amino acids. The V and J ends lost 0 bases and 4 bases respectively, with 15 bases between them. Germline V lookup: CDR1 LGHNA, CDR2 YSLEER. CDR3 in DNA: TGCGCCAGCAGCCAAGATCGGGGGGGCTGGGGCTATGGCTACACCTTC. It translates to CASSQDRGGWGYGYTF.

V is TRBV5-6 and J is TRBJ1-3; unclear D gene. The CDR3 runs 15 residues. CDR1 is SGHDT, CDR2 YYEEEE, per germline. V lost 3 bases, J lost 0 bases, and 10 bases lay in between. CDR3 residues: CASSSGSFSGNTIYF. In DNA form, the CDR3 reads TGTGCCAGCAGCTCCGGGTCTTTCTCTGGAAACACCATATATTTT.

The rearrangement links TRBV28 to TRBJ2-1, with 7 bases lining up with TRBD2. V dropped 5 bases and J dropped 5; count of bases not matched to a gene: 9. Germline V gene data show CDR1 as MDHEN and CDR2 as SYDVKM. This CDR3 contains 15 residues. The CDR3, as DNA: TGTGCCAGCAGTCTATCATCTAGCGGAAACAATGAGCAGTTCTTC. Translating it yields CASSLSSSGNNEQFF. Combining the CDR3 with reference TRBV28 and TRBJ2-1 gives the whole variable domain DVKVTQSSRYLVKRTGEKVFLECVQDMDHENMFWYRQDPGLGLRLIYFSYDVKMKEKGDIPEGYSVSREKKERFSLILESASTNQTSMYLCASSLSSSGNNEQFFGPGTRLTVL.

V usage is TRBV7-9 and J usage is TRBJ2-3; D is possibly TRBD2 (6 bases). The CDR3 is 15 residues long. From germline, CDR1 is SEHNR and CDR2 FQNEAQ (reference sequence). V was pared by 0 bases and J by 3 bases, with 10 bases between. The DNA of the CDR3 is TGTGCCAGCAGCTTAGCGGCGGGAAAGACAGATACGCAGTATTTT. Its protein product is CASSLAAGKTDTQYF.

V is TRBV27 and J is TRBJ2-7; possible D gene TRBD1, 5 bases. CDR1 is MNHEY and CDR2 is SMNVEV in the germline V gene (reference sequence). The germline V and J ends were trimmed by 2 bases and 5 bases, with 13 bases remaining between them. The CDR3 is made up of 14 amino acids. CDR3 sequence reads: CASSLMGRSHEQYF. CDR3 DNA: TGTGCCAGCAGTTTAATGGGGCGGTCCCACGAGCAGTACTTC.

The rearrangement links TRBV5-1 to TRBJ2-3; D is unclear. This CDR3 is built from 15 residues. V was clipped by 0 bases and J by 5 bases, with 13 bases between them. The V gene's germline CDR1 is SGHRS and CDR2 YFSETQ. The CDR3 loop is CASSLGQSDGDTQYF. The CDR3 coding sequence is TGCGCCAGCAGCTTGGGCCAGTCAGATGGAGATACGCAGTATTTT.

The chain uses TRBV19 and TRBJ1-1, with 11 bases lining up with TRBD1. V was pared by 7 bases and J by 1 base, with 8 bases of the junction left unmatched. The CDR3 loop spans 16 amino acids. Germline CDR1 reads LNHDA; CDR2 reads SQIVND (reference sequence). The CDR3 DNA sequence: TGTGCCAGTATCCAGGACAGGGGGCGCGGGAACACTGAAGCTTTCTTT. The encoded protein is CASIQDRGRGNTEAFF.

This chain uses TRBV30 with TRBJ1-6; the D gene is possibly TRBD1 (5 bases). Germline V gene sequence: CDR1 GTSNPN, CDR2 SVGIG (reference sequence). The CDR3 runs 13 residues. V lost 6 bases and J lost 4, with 10 bases in between. The CDR3 loop reads CACRGEYNSPLHF. As DNA, the CDR3 is TGTGCCTGTCGGGGGGAGTATAATTCACCCCTCCACTTT. Looking up the rest from reference TRBV30 and TRBJ1-6 gives the full variable domain: SQTIHQWPATLVQPVGSPLSLECTVEGTSNPNLYWYRQAAGRGLQLLFYSVGIGQISSEVPQNLSASRPQDRQFILSSKKLLLSDSGFYLCACRGEYNSPLHFGNGTRLTVT.

The J gene is TRBJ2-3, the V gene TRBV4-3, with 12 bases that match TRBD2. The length of the CDR3 is 16 residues. V gave up 0 bases and J gave up 4 bases; unmatched junction bases: 2. Per the germline V gene, CDR1 is LGHNA and CDR2 is YSLEER. CDR3 loop: CASSQERTSGADTQYF. The CDR3 DNA is TGCGCCAGCAGCCAAGAGCGGACTAGCGGGGCAGATACGCAGTATTTT.

This clone was counted a single time. Here the CDR3 reads CASSRGGIASSYNEQFF. CDR3 sequence (DNA): TGTGCCAGCAGCCGAGGAGGAATCGCGAGCTCCTACAATGAGCAGTTCTTC. This chain uses TRBV5-4 with TRBJ2-1, with D possibly being TRBD2 (5 bases). CDR1 is SGHNT, CDR2 YYREEE, per germline (reference sequence). V dropped 4 bases and J dropped 0 bases, with 17 bases sitting between them. This CDR3 contains 17 residues.

The chain carries TRBV19 and TRBJ1-2, with 7 positions matching TRBD1. Germline V gene sequence: CDR1 LNHDA, CDR2 SQIVND (reference sequence). The length of the CDR3 is 13 residues. V was clipped by 9 bases and J by 7 bases; unmatched bases: 11. This CDR3 reads CASLDRERSGYTF. For the CDR3, the DNA is TGTGCCAGCCTTGACAGGGAACGCTCTGGCTACACCTTC.

The chain employs TRBV7-9 and TRBJ1-5; TRBD1 matches 11 bases. J lost 5 bases, V lost 5 bases, and 5 bases had no gene match. The CDR3 is made up of 15 amino acids. Germline values: CDR1 SEHNR, CDR2 FQNEAQ (reference sequence). CDR3 residues: CASSRGQGVDQPQHF. DNA of the CDR3: TGTGCCAGCAGCCGGGGACAGGGGGTTGATCAGCCCCAGCATTTT. The complete variable domain, with remaining parts taken from reference TRBV7-9 and TRBJ1-5, reads DTGVSQNPRHKITKRGQNVTFRCDPISEHNRLYWYRQTLGQGPEFLTYFQNEAQLEKSRLLSDRFSAERPKGSFSTLEIQRTEQGDSAMYLCASSRGQGVDQPQHFGDGTRLSIL.

The chain combines TRBV28 with TRBJ2-1, with TRBD1 identical over 9 bases. V shed 6 bases, J shed 5 bases, and the junction held 11 bases outside the gene matches. This CDR3 has 16 residues. CDR1 and CDR2 (germline): MDHEN, SYDVKM. The CDR3 DNA sequence: TGTGCCAGCAGCCCTTTCGGGACAGGGCCCCACAATGAGCAGTTCTTC. Protein: CASSPFGTGPHNEQFF.

This clone was detected once. The rearrangement links TRBV6-1 to TRBJ2-1, with TRBD2 matching 7 bases. The CDR3 totals 13 residues. The ends lost 3 bases at V and 7 bases at J; junction bases unmatched: 3. The germline CDR1 and CDR2 sequences are MNHNS and SASEGT. The CDR3, as DNA: TGTGCCAGCAGTGATAACGGGAGGAATGAGCAGTTCTTC. Translated: CASSDNGRNEQFF.

This chain uses TRBV19 with TRBJ2-3, with 10 bases aligning to TRBD2. This CDR3 spans 16 amino acids. Germline CDR1 is LNHDA and CDR2 is SQIVND (reference sequence). V was clipped by 6 bases and J by 5 bases; unmatched bases: 11. The CDR3, as DNA: TGTGCCAGTAGACAAAGCGGGGGGGCCTGGGGAGATACGCAGTATTTT. Its translation is CASRQSGGAWGDTQYF.

CDR3 nucleotide sequence: TGCAGCGTCCCGGGACAGGGTAATTCCGGGGAGCTGTTTTTT. Amino acids: CSVPGQGNSGELFF. J is TRBJ2-2 and V is TRBV29-1, with 9 bases fitting TRBD1. Germline CDR1 and CDR2: SQVTM and ANQGSEA. V gave up 6 bases and J gave up 6 bases; unmatched junction bases: 8. CDR3 size: 14 residues.

The chain carries TRBV18 and TRBJ2-6; the D is unclear. Germline values: CDR1 KGHSH, CDR2 LQKENI. V was pared by 3 bases and J by 0 bases, with 9 bases between. CDR3 length: 16 residues. Here the CDR3 DNA reads TGTGCCAGCTCACCGCCGTCTAGCTCTGGGGCCAACGTCCTGACTTTC. Translated: CASSPPSSSGANVLTF. Based on the CDR3 plus reference TRBV18 and TRBJ2-6, the full variable domain is NAGVMQNPRHLVRRRGQEARLRCSPMKGHSHVYWYRQLPEEGLKFMVYLQKENIIDESGMPKERFSAEFPKEGPSILRIQQVVRGDSAAYFCASSPPSSSGANVLTFGAGSRLTVL.

This chain connects TRBV23-1 to TRBJ2-7; 9 bases agree with TRBD1. Being an ORF, TRBV23-1 has a function that is uncertain. This CDR3 spans 14 amino acids. Trimming removed 4 bases from V and 2 bases from J; junction bases left unmatched: 3. The CDR3, as DNA: TGCGCCAGCAGTCGGACAGGGGACCCCTACGAGCAGTACTTC. Protein: CASSRTGDPYEQYF.

The chain has TRBV5-1 and TRBJ1-2, with 8 bases that match TRBD1. Germline assignment: CDR1 SGHRS and CDR2 YFSETQ. This CDR3 has 18 amino acids. The trim removed 2 bases at V and 5 bases at J, leaving 17 bases unmatched. In DNA form, the CDR3 reads TGCGCCAGCAGCTTCGATAGTAACGGACAGGGAGGTCGGTATGGCTACACCTTC. It yields the protein CASSFDSNGQGGRYGYTF.

The chain couples TRBV12-5 to TRBJ2-3; D call uncertain. V was cut by 2 bases and J by 5 bases, with 11 bases left in between. Germline CDR1 is LGHNT and CDR2 is FRNRAP. CDR3 size: 14 residues. The CDR3 DNA is TGTGCTAGTGGTTTGAAAGAGTCCGGAGATACGCAGTATTTT. Translated, it gives CASGLKESGDTQYF.

The rearrangement uses TRBV11-3 and TRBJ2-1; D is unresolved. The ends were cut back, 4 bases at V and 0 bases at J, with 10 bases in the middle. Germline-derived CDR1 and CDR2 are SGHNT and YENEEA. The CDR3 is 15 residues long. For the CDR3, the DNA is TGTGCCAGCAGCTCTGATGGAGACTCCTACAATGAGCAGTTCTTC. The encoded protein is CASSSDGDSYNEQFF.

The CDR3: CASSPGQGEYGYTF. In DNA form, the CDR3 reads TGTGCCAGCTCACCGGGACAGGGGGAGTATGGCTACACCTTC. The rearrangement joins TRBV18 to TRBJ1-2, with 11 bases aligning to TRBD1. J was trimmed by 5 bases and V by 3 bases; bases with no gene match: 2. Germline CDR1 and CDR2: KGHSH and LQKENI. This CDR3 has 14 residues.

The chain employs TRBV28 and TRBJ2-1, with D tentatively TRBD2 (6 bases). From germline, CDR1 is MDHEN and CDR2 SYDVKM. V was cut by 2 bases and J by 9 bases, with 17 bases left in between. The CDR3 is 15 residues long. The CDR3 loop is CASSLGGSRGGEQFF. The CDR3 DNA follows: TGTGCCAGCAGTTTAGGAGGGTCTAGGGGCGGTGAGCAGTTCTTC.

This chain joins TRBV4-1 and TRBJ1-6; 9 nucleotides line up with TRBD1. The CDR3 has 21 residues. CDR1 is MGHRA, CDR2 YSYEKL, per germline. Losses at the gene ends were 0 bases for V and 0 bases for J; bases not matched to a gene: 12. The DNA of the CDR3 is TGCGCCAGCAGCCAAGACGTCCCGGGACAGGGCCCGAGCTCCTATAATTCACCCCTCCACTTT. Encoded protein: CASSQDVPGQGPSSYNSPLHF.

This rearrangement joins TRBV5-6 to TRBJ1-2; possible D gene TRBD1, 6 bases. The germline V and J ends were trimmed by 3 bases and 5 bases, with 17 bases remaining between them. This CDR3 comprises 15 residues. Germline V gives CDR1 SGHDT, CDR2 YYEEEE. This CDR3 is CASSSYRVRIYGYTF. The CDR3 nucleotides are TGTGCCAGCAGCTCCTACAGGGTTAGAATTTATGGCTACACCTTC.

The J gene is TRBJ1-2, the V gene TRBV19; TRBD1 is a possible D gene (6 bases). Germline CDR1 LNHDA, CDR2 SQIVND (reference sequence). V shed 6 bases and J shed 6 bases, with 17 bases lying between them. The CDR3 is made up of 14 amino acids. The CDR3 region has the DNA TGTGCCAGTAGCCCCGCGGGGGCATGGAATGGCTACACCTTC. Translated: CASSPAGAWNGYTF.